In this sample, the clone carrying this T cell receptor (beta chain) turned up a few times. Its antigen is unidentified. This sample is part of a study of blood T cells in healthy people across ages. Whole-study results and caveats: Higher naive T cell percentage went strongly together with higher TCR beta diversity. CMV status of donors was unknown, possibly confounding expanded clonotype changes.

The donors, all healthy, were Caucasians living in Russia, aged about 6 to 95. Each donor had roughly 10 milliliters of peripheral blood drawn. For the second PCR, which ran for roughly 6 to 12 cycles, a sample-barcoded 5' primer and a J-beta primer mix were used. In TCRdb, the 5' RACE reads were re-called with MiXCR into one record per CDR3 protein. Among 650,000 to 950,000 distinct CDR3 sequences, under 45% were seen once, and the ten largest hold approximately 20%. This clonotype originated in a man between 60 and 75 years old in good health. The sample consisted of blood.

CDR3 residues: CASSLGLAGGLGQYF. CDR3 bases: TGTGCCAGCAGCTTAGGACTAGCGGGGGGGCTTGGGCAGTACTTC. The chain couples TRBV7-2 to TRBJ2-4; 14 nucleotides line up with TRBD2. Looked up from germline, CDR1 is SGHTA and CDR2 is FQGNSA. The CDR3 covers 15 residues. V lost 1 base to trimming and J lost 13 bases; unmatched junction nucleotides: 6.